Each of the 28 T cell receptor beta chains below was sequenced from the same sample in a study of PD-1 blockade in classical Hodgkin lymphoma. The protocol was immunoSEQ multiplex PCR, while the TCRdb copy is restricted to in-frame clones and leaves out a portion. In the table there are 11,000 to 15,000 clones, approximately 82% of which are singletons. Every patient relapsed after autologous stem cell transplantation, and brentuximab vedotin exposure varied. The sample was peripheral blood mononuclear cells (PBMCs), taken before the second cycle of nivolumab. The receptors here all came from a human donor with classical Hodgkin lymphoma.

CDR3 residues: CASSLLPGQGYGGANVLTF. CDR3 nucleotides: TGTGCCAGCTCACTTCTGCCGGGACAGGGGTATGGTGGGGCCAACGTCCTGACTTTC. The chain links TRBV18 to TRBJ2-6; the match to TRBD1 covers 10 bases. V dropped 4 bases and J dropped 3; count of bases not matched to a gene: 12. Germline assignment: CDR1 KGHSH and CDR2 LQKENI. The CDR3 spans 19 residues.

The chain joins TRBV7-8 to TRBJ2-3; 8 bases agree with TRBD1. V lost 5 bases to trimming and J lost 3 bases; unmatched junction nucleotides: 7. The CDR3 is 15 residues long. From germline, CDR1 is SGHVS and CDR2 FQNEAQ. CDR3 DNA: TGTGCCAGCAGCGGGACAGGCAGATCGACAGATACGCAGTATTTT. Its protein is CASSGTGRSTDTQYF.

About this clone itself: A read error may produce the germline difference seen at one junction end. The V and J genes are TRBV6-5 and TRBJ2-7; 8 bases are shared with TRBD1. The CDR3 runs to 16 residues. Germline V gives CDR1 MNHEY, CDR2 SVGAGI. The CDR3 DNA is TGTGCCAGCAGTAACTCGGGACAGGTGAGCTCCTACGAGCAGTACTTC. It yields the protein CASSNSGQVSSYEQYF.

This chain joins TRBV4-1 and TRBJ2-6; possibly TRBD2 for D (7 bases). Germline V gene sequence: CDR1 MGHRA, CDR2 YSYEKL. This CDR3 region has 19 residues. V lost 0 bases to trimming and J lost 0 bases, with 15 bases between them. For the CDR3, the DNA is TGCGCCAGCAGCCAAGATCGGGGGGCTTTGTACTCTGGGGCCAACGTCCTGACTTTC. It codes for CASSQDRGALYSGANVLTF.

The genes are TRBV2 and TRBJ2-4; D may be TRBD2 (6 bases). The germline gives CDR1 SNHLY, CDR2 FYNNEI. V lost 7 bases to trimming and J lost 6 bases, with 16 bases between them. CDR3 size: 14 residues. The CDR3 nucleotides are TGTGCCAGCACTCGCTGGGGGGTGGGAAACATTCAGTACTTC. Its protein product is CASTRWGVGNIQYF.

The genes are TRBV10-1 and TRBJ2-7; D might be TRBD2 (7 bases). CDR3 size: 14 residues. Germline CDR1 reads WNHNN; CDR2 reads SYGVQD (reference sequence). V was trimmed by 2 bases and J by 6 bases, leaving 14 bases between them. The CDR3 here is CASSERGRGGEQYF. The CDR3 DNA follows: TGCGCCAGCAGTGAGAGGGGGAGGGGCGGCGAGCAGTACTTC.

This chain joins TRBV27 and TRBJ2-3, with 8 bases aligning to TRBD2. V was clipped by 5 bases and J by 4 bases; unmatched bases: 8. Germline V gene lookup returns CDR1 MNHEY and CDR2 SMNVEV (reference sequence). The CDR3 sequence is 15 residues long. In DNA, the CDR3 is TGTGCCAGCAGTCCTCCGGGACTAGGGGCAGATACGCAGTATTTT. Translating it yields CASSPPGLGADTQYF.

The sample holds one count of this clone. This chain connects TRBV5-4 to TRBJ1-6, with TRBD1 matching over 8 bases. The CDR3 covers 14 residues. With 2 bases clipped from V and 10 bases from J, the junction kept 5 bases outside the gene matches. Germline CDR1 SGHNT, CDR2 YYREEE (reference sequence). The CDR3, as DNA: TGTGCCAGCAGCTTTGGACAGGGAAGCTCACCCCTCCACTTT. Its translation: CASSFGQGSSPLHF.

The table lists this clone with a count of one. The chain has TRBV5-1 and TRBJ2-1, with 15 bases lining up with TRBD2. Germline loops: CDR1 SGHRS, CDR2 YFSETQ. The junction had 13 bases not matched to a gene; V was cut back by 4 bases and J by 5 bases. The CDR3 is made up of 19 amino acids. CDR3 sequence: CASSRTGLAGGVWDNEQFF. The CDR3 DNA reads TGCGCCAGCAGCCGCACGGGACTAGCGGGGGGAGTCTGGGACAATGAGCAGTTCTTC.

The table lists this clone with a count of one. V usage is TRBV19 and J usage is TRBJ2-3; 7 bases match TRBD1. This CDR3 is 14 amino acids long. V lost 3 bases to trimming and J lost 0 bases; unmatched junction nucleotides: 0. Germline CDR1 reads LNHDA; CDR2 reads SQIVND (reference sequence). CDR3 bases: TGTGCCAGTAGTATGGGACAGAGCACAGATACGCAGTATTTT. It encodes CASSMGQSTDTQYF.

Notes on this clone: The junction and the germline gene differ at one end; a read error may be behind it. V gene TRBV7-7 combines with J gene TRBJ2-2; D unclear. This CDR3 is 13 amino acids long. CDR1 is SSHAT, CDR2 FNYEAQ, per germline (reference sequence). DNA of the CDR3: TGTGCTAGCAGCTTGGGGAACACCGGGGAGCTGTTTTTT. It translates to CASSLGNTGELFF.

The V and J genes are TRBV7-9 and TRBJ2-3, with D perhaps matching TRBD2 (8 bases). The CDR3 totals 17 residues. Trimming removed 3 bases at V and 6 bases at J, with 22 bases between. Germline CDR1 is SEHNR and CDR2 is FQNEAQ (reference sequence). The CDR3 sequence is CASSFLRGGQREDTQYF. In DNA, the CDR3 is TGTGCCAGCAGCTTCCTCCGGGGGGGACAGAGAGAGGATACGCAGTATTTT.

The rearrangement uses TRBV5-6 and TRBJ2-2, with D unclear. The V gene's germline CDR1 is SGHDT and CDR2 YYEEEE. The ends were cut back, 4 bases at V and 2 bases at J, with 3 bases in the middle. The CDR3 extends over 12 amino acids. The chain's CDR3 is CASSLNTGELFF. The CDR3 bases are TGTGCCAGCAGCCTTAACACCGGGGAGCTGTTTTTT.

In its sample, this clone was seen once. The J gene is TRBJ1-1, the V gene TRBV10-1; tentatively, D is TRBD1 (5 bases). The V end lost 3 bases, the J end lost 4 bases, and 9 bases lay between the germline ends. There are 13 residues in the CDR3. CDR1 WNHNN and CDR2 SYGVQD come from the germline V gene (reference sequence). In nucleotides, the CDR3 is TGCGCCAGCAGTGACCAGGGATTCACTGAAGCTTTCTTT. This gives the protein CASSDQGFTEAFF.

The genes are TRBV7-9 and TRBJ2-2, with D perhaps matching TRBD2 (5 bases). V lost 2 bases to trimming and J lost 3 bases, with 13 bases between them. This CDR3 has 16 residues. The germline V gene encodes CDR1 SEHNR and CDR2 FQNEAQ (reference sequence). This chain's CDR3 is CASSLFSGIDTGELFF. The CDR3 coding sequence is TGTGCCAGCAGCTTATTTTCGGGGATAGACACCGGGGAGCTGTTTTTT.

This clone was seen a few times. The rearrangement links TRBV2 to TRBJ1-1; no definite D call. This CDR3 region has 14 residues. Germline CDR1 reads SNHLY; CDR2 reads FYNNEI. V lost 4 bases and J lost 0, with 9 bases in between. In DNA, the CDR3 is TGTGCCAGCAGTGCCAGACTCTTGAACACTGAAGCTTTCTTT. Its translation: CASSARLLNTEAFF.

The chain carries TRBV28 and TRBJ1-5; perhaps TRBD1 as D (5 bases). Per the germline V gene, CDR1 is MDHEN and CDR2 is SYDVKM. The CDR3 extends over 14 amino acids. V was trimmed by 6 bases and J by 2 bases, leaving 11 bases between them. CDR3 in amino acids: CASRAPGGNQPQHF. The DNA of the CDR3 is TGTGCCAGCAGGGCCCCGGGGGGCAATCAGCCCCAGCATTTT.

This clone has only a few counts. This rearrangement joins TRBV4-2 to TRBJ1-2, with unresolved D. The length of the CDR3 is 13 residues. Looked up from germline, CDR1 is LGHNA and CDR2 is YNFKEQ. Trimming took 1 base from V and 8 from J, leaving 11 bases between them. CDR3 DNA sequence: TGTGCCAGCAGCCAAGTTGATGAGGGAGGCTACACCTTC. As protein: CASSQVDEGGYTF.

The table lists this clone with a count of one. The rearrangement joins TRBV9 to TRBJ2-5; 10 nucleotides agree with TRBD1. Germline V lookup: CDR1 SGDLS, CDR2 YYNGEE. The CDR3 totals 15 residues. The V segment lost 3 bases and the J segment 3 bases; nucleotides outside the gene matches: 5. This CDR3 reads CASSGSGTGEETQYF. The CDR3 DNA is TGTGCCAGCAGCGGATCCGGGACAGGGGAAGAGACCCAGTACTTC.

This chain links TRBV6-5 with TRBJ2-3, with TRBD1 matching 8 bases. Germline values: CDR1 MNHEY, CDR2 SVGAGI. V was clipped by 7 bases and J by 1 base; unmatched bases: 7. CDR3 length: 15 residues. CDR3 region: CASTDRGGGTDTQYF. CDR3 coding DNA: TGTGCCAGCACTGACAGGGGAGGCGGCACAGATACGCAGTATTTT.

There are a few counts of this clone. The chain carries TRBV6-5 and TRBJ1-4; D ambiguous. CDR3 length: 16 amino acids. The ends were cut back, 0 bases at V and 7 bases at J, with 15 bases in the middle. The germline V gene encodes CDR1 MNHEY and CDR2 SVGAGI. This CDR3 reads CASSYSIPPRGEKLFF. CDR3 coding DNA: TGTGCCAGCAGTTACTCGATACCTCCACGAGGTGAAAAACTGTTTTTT.

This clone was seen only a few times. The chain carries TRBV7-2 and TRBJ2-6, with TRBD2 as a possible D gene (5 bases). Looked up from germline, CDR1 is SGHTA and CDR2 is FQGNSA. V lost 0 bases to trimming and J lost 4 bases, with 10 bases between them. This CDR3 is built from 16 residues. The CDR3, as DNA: TGTGCCAGCAGCTTAGCGAACGGGATGGGGGCCAACGTCCTGACTTTC. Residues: CASSLANGMGANVLTF.

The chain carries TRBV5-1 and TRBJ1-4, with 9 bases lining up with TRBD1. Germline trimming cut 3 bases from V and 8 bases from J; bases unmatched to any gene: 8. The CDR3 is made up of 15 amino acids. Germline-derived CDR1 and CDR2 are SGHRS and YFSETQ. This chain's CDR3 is CASSSSQGAGEKLFF. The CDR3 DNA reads TGCGCCAGCAGCTCATCACAGGGGGCAGGGGAAAAACTGTTTTTT.

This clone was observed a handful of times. In DNA form, the CDR3 reads TGTGCCAGTAGAAGGGGAGGGTACACCGGGGAGCTGTTTTTT. Translation gives CASRRGGYTGELFF. The gene calls are TRBV19 and TRBJ2-2; 7 bases are a match to TRBD2. Trimming removed 6 bases from V and 3 bases from J; junction bases left unmatched: 4. Germline loops: CDR1 LNHDA, CDR2 SQIVND (reference sequence). CDR3 length equals 14 residues.

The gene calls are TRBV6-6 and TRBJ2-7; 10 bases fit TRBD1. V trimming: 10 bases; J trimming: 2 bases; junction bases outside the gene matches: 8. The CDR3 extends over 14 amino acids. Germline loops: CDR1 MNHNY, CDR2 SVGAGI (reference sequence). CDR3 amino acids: CATQTGGDPYEQYF. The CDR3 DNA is TGTGCCACCCAGACAGGGGGCGACCCCTACGAGCAGTACTTC.

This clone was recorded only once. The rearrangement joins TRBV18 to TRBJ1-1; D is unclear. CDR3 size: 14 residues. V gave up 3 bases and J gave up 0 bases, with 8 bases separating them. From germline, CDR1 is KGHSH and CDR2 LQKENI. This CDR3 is CASSPTRLNTEAFF. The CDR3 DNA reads TGTGCCAGCTCACCGACAAGATTGAACACTGAAGCTTTCTTT.

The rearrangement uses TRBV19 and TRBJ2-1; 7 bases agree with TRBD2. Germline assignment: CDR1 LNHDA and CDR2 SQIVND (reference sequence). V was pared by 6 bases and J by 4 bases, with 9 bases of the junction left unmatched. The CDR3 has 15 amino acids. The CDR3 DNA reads TGTGCCAGTAGAAGGGGACGGGGGGATTACAATGAGCAGTTCTTC. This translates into CASRRGRGDYNEQFF.

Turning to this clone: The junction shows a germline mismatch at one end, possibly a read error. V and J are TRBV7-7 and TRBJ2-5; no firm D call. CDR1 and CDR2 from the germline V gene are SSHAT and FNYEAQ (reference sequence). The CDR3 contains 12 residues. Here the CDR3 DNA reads TGTGCTAGCAGCTTGGATCAAGAGACCCAGTACTTC. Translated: CASSLDQETQYF.